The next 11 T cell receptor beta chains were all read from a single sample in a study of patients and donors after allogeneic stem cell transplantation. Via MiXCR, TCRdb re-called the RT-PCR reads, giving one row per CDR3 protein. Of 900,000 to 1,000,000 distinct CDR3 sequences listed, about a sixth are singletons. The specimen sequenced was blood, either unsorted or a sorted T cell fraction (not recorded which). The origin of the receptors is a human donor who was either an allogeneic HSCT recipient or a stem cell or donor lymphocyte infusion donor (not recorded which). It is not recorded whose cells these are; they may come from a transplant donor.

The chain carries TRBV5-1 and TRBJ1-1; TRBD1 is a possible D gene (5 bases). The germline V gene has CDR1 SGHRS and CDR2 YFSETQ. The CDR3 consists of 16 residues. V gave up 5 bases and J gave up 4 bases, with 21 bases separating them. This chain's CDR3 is CASRDRAGGRSTEAFF. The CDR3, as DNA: TGCGCCAGCAGGGATCGGGCTGGGGGACGTAGCACTGAAGCTTTCTTT. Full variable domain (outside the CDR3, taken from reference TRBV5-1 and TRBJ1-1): KAGVTQTPRYLIKTRGQQVTLSCSPISGHRSVSWYQQTPGQGLQFLFEYFSETQRNKGNFPGRFSGRQFSNSRSEMNVSTLELGDSALYLCASRDRAGGRSTEAFFGQGTRLTVV.

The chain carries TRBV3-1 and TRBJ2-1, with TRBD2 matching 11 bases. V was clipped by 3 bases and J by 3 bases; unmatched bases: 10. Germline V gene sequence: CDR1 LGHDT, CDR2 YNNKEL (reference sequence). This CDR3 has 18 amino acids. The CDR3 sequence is CASSHLPTSGTIYNEQFF. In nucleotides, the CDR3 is TGTGCCAGCAGCCACCTCCCGACTAGCGGGACGATCTACAATGAGCAGTTCTTC.

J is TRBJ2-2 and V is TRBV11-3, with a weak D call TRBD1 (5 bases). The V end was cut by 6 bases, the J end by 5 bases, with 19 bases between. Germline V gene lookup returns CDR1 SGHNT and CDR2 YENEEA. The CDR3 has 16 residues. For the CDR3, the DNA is TGTGCCAGCAGTTCCTGGACGGCAGGGAAAACCGGGGAGCTGTTTTTT. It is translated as CASSSWTAGKTGELFF.

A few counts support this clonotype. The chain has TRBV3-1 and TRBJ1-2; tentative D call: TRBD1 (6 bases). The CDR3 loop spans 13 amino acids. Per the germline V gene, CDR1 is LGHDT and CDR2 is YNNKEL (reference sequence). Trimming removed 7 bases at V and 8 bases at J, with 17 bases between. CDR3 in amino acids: CASTQGRAEGYTF. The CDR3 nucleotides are TGTGCCAGCACCCAGGGGAGGGCAGAGGGCTACACCTTC.

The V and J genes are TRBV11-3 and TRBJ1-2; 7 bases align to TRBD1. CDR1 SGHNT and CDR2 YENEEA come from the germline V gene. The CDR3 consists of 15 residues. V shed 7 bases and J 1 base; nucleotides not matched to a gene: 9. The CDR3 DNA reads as TGTGCCAGCACCAATGGGGACAGAAATAACTATGGCTACACCTTC. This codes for CASTNGDRNNYGYTF.

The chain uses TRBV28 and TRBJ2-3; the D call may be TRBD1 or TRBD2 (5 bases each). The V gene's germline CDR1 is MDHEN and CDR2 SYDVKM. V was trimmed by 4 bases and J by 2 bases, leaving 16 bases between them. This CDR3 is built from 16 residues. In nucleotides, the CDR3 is TGTGCCAGCAGTTACTGGACGAGGGGTTCCACAGATACGCAGTATTTT. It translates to CASSYWTRGSTDTQYF.

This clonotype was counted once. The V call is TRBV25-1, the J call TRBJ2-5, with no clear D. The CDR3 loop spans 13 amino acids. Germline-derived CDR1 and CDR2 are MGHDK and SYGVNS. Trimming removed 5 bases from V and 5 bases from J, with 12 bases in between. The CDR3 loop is CASSPNTWETQYF. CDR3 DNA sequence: TGTGCCAGCAGTCCCAACACCTGGGAGACCCAGTACTTC.

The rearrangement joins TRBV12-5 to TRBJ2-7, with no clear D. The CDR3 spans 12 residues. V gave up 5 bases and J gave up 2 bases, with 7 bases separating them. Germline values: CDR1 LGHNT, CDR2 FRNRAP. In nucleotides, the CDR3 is TGTGCTAGTGGTCTCCACCCCTACGAGCAGTACTTC. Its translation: CASGLHPYEQYF.

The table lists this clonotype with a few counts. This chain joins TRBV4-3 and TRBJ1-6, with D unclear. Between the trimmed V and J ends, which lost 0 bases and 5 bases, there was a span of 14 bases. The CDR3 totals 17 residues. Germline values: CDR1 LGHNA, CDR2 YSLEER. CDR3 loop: CASSQDVAIGNNSPLHF. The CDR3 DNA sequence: TGCGCCAGCAGCCAAGATGTGGCAATCGGAAATAATTCACCCCTCCACTTT.

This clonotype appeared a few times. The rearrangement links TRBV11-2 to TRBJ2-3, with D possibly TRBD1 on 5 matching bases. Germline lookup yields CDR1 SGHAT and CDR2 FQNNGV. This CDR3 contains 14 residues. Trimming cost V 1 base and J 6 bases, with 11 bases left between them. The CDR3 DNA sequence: TGTGCCAGCAGCTTAGCCCCTAGACAGGATACGCAGTATTTT. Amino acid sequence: CASSLAPRQDTQYF.

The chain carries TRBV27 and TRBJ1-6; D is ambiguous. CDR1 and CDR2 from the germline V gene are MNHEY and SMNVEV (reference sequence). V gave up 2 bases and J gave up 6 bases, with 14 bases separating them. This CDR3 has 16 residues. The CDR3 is CASSLRPFGSNSPLHF. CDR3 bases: TGTGCCAGCAGTTTACGCCCCTTTGGGTCTAATTCACCCCTCCACTTT.